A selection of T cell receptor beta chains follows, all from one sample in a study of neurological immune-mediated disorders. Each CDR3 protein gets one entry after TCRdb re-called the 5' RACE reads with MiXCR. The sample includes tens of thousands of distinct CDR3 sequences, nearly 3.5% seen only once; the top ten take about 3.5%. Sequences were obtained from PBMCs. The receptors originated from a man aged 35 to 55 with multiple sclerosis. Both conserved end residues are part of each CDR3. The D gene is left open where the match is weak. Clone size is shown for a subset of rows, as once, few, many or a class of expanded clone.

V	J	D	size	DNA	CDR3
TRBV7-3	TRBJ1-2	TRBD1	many	TGTGCCAGCAGCTTAACTCCTATGACAGGGGCAAATGGCTACACCTTC	CASSLTPMTGANGYTF
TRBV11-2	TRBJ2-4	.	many	TGTGCCAGCAGCGCCACGCGAAGGGAAATGTACTTC	CASSATRREMYF
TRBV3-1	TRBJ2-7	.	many	TGTGCCAGCAGCCAAGCCAAGGGCCCCTACGAGCAGTACTTC	CASSQAKGPYEQYF
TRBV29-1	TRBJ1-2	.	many	TGCAGCGTTGAAGATCTTCAGAAGGGCCTCTATGGCTACACCTTC	CSVEDLQKGLYGYTF
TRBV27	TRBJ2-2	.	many	TGTGCCAGCAGTTCTATGAAGATCGAGAACACCGGGGAGCTGTTTTTT	CASSSMKIENTGELFF
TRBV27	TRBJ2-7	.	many	TGTGCCAGCAGTAATTCTCCCGGGACATACTACCAGGGCTCTGTTCGGCCGCAGTACTTC	CASSNSPGTYYQGSVRPQYF
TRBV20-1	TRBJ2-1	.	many	TGCAGTGCTAGCCAGGGGCTCGGCTCCTACAATGAGCAGTTCTTC	CSASQGLGSYNEQFF
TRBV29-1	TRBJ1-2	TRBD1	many	TGCAGCGCCGGTACAGGGGGCGCGATTGGCTACACCTTC	CSAGTGGAIGYTF
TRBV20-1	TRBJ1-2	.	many	TGCAGTGCTGGGGGGACCCTGACCCCATATGGCTACACCTTC	CSAGGTLTPYGYTF
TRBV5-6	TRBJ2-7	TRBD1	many	TGTGCCAGCAGCTTGGGGGGGACAGGAGACGAGCAGTACTTC	CASSLGGTGDEQYF
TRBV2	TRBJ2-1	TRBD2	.	TGTGCCAGCTTGATGAGGGAGGGCCCCTACAATGAGCAGTTCTTC	CASLMREGPYNEQFF
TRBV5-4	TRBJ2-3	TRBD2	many	TGTGCCAGCAGCTGGACGGGAGGGGGGCCAGATACGCAGTATTTT	CASSWTGGGPDTQYF
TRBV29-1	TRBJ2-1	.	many	TGCAGCGCCACGGGTTACGGGACAACCTACAATGAGCAGTTCTTC	CSATGYGTTYNEQFF
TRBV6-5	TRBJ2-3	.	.	TGTGCCAGCAGTTACTCGGCAGGCCCCGAGCCTAGCACAGATACGCAGTATTTT	CASSYSAGPEPSTDTQYF
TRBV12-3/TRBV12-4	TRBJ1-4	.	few	TGTGCCAGCAGCTTCAAGACCGATGAAAAACTGTTTTTT	CASSFKTDEKLFF
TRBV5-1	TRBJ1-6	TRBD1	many	TGCGCCAGCAGCTTGGAGTCCCGGGACAGGGTTAATTCACCCCTCCACTTT	CASSLESRDRVNSPLHF
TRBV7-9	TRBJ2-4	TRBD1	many	TGTGCCAGCAGCCCCCGGGACAGCCTAGCCAAAAACATTCAGTACTTC	CASSPRDSLAKNIQYF
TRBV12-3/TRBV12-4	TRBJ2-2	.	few	TGTGCCAGCAGTTTAGAGCTAGCGACCGGGGAGCTGTTTTTT	CASSLELATGELFF
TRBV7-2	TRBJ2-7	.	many	TGTGCCAGCAGCTTAGATATTAGCGGATCCTACGAGCAGTACTTC	CASSLDISGSYEQYF
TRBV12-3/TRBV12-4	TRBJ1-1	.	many	TGTGCCAGCAGCCGGAAAGAAGCTTTCTTT	CASSRKEAFF
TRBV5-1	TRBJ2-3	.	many	TGCGCCAGCAGCCTAATGGGGCCCGGTGGGGGGGCCGCAGATACGCAGTATTTT	CASSLMGPGGGAADTQYF
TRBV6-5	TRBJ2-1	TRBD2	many	TGTGCCAGCAGTTCAACTAGCGGCCCCTACAATGAGCAGTTCTTC	CASSSTSGPYNEQFF
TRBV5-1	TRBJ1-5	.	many	TGCGCCAGCAGCTTGGGGCGGCAGACAAATCAGCCCCAGCATTTT	CASSLGRQTNQPQHF
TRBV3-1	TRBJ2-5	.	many	TGTGCCAGCAGTCTTACTGGACCTCAAGAGACCCAGTACTTC	CASSLTGPQETQYF
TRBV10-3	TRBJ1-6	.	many	TGTGCCATCAGTGCTGGGGCTGGGGGATCACCCCTCCACTTT	CAISAGAGGSPLHF
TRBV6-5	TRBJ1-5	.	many	TGTGCCAGCAGTTACTACAGGGACCAGCCCCAGCATTTT	CASSYYRDQPQHF
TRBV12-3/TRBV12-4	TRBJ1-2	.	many	TGTGCCAGCAGCCCAGGGGTCTATGGCTACACCTTC	CASSPGVYGYTF
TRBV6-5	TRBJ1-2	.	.	TGTGCCAGCAAAATGGATGGCTACACCTTC	CASKMDGYTF
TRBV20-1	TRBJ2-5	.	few	TGCAGTGCTAAGAGGGGAGGAGAGACCCAGTACTTC	CSAKRGGETQYF
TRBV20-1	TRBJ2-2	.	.	TGCAGTGCTAGGCCCCGGGGGAACACCGGGGAGCTGTTTTTT	CSARPRGNTGELFF
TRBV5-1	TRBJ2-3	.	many	TGCGCCAGCAGCACCGGGGCACCCGGGTCAGATACGCAGTATTTT	CASSTGAPGSDTQYF
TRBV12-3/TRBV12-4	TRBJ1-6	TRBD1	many	TGTGCCAGCAGGGACAGGGCGGGGAATTCACCCCTCCACTTT	CASRDRAGNSPLHF
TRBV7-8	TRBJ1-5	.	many	TGTGCCAGCAGCTTATTCCGACGGGAAAGTAGCAATCAGCCCCAGCATTTT	CASSLFRRESSNQPQHF
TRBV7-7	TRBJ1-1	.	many	TGTGCCAGCAGCTTAGGTGAGAACACTGAAGCTTTCTTT	CASSLGENTEAFF
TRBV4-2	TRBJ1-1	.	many	TGTGCCAGCAGCCAAGGGCCGTACACTGAAGCTTTCTTT	CASSQGPYTEAFF
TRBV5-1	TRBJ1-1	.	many	TGCGCCAGCAGCTTGGAAGGGGCAACAACGGGTGAAGCTTTCTTT	CASSLEGATTGEAFF
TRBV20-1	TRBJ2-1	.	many	TGCAGTGCTAGAGATCTTGGTGGGAGAACCAATGAGCAGTTCTTC	CSARDLGGRTNEQFF
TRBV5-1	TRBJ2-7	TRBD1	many	TGCGCCAGCAGCTTGGCGACAGGGATGGGCTACGAGCAGTACTTC	CASSLATGMGYEQYF
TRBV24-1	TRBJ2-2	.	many	TGTGCCACCAGTGACTTTAACACCGGGGAGCTGTTTTTT	CATSDFNTGELFF
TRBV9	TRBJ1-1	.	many	TGTGCCAGCAGCGTAGGTATGGGACTTAACACTGAAGCTTTCTTT	CASSVGMGLNTEAFF
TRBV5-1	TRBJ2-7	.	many	TGCGCCAGCAGCTGGACAGCGGGCTACGAGCAGTACTTC	CASSWTAGYEQYF
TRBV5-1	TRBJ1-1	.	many	TGCGCCAGCACCATCGAGGGGGGTTTCGGAGCTTTCTTT	CASTIEGGFGAFF
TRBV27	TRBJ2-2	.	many	TGTGCCAGCAGTTTAAAACTTATCACCGGGGAGCTGTTTTTT	CASSLKLITGELFF
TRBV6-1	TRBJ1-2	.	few	TGTGCCAGCAGTGAATTATACGAGGGATTCTATGGCTACACCTTC	CASSELYEGFYGYTF
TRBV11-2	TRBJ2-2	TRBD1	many	TGTGCCAGCAGCGAGGGACAGAGATTTTTGAACACCGGGGAGCTGTTTTTT	CASSEGQRFLNTGELFF
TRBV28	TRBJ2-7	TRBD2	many	TGTGCCAGCAGTTTAGTAGCGGGAGAGCAGTACTTC	CASSLVAGEQYF
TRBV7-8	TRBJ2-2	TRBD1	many	TGTGCCAGCAGCTCTGGACAGGGCTACACCGGGGAGCTGTTTTTT	CASSSGQGYTGELFF
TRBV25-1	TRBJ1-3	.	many	TGTGCCAGCAGTGAATTGGGGGGGTCTGGAAACACCATATATTTT	CASSELGGSGNTIYF
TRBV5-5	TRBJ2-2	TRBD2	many	TGTGCCAGCAGCTTGACCCCTCAGCGGGAGAATACCGGGGAGCTGTTTTTT	CASSLTPQRENTGELFF
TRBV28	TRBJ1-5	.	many	TGTGCCAGCAGTTTACCCTCAGGGAGCAATCAGCCCCAGCATTTT	CASSLPSGSNQPQHF
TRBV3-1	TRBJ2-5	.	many	TGTGCCAGCAGCCAAGTCGGGGGCCAAGAGACCCAGTACTTC	CASSQVGGQETQYF
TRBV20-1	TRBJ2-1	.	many	TGCAGTGCTAGAGATCTCAGGGCCGTTGGCGATGAGCAGTTCTTC	CSARDLRAVGDEQFF
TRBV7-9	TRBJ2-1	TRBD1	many	TGTGCCAGCAGCCCCAGGGGGCTACTAGGAAGCTCCTACAATGAGCAGTTCTTC	CASSPRGLLGSSYNEQFF
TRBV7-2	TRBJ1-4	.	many	TGTGCCAGCAGCCGCGCCTTCGAAAAACTGTTTTTT	CASSRAFEKLFF
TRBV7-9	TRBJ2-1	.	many	TGTGCCAGCAGCTTAGGACCCAGGGGGGACAATGAGCAGTTCTTC	CASSLGPRGDNEQFF
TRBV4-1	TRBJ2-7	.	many	TGCGCCAGCAGCCCCCACCTGAACACCTTGACTTCCTACGAGCAGTACTTC	CASSPHLNTLTSYEQYF
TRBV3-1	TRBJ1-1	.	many	TGTGCCAGCAGCCAGACGGGGAGGACTGAAGCTTTCTTT	CASSQTGRTEAFF
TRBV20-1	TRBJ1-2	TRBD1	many	TGCAGTGCTAGGGACAGGGGCGCGGGCTACACCTTC	CSARDRGAGYTF
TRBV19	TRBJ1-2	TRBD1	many	TGTGCCAGTAGTGCCCGGGACAGAGTCGGAAGTGGCTACACCTTC	CASSARDRVGSGYTF